The 5 T cell receptor beta chains listed next were all sequenced from one sample in a study of blood T cell repertoires in COVID-19. Sequenced by immunoSEQ multiplex PCR; TCRdb stores in-frame clones only, minus some. The repertoire includes hundreds of thousands of clones, around nine tenths of them detected once, and 1.2% to 1.5% sits in the top ten. The sequenced sample was PBMCs or T cells enriched from blood (not recorded which). These receptors all stem from a young woman who had been exposed to COVID-19.

V gene TRBV4-3 combines with J gene TRBJ2-7; D not resolved. CDR1 and CDR2 (germline): LGHNA, YSLEER. The germline V and J ends were trimmed by 0 bases and 3 bases, with 6 bases remaining between them. The CDR3 has 13 residues. CDR3 in amino acids: CASSQDGIYEQYF. In DNA form, the CDR3 reads TGCGCCAGCAGCCAAGATGGCATCTACGAGCAGTACTTC.

J is TRBJ2-3 and V is TRBV7-2, with a tentative D call TRBD1 (7 bases). This CDR3 comprises 16 residues. V was pared by 1 base and J by 3 bases, with 14 bases between. Germline loops: CDR1 SGHTA, CDR2 FQGNSA. The CDR3 sequence: CASSLGRGRRTDTQYF. As DNA, the CDR3 is TGTGCCAGCAGCTTAGGGAGGGGGCGTAGAACAGATACGCAGTATTTT.

The V gene is TRBV19, the J gene TRBJ2-7, with 10 nucleotides matching TRBD1. With V trimmed by 5 bases and J by 5 bases, 9 bases remained unmatched. The CDR3 totals 15 residues. Germline V gene sequence: CDR1 LNHDA, CDR2 SQIVND (reference sequence). Written as DNA, the CDR3 is TGTGCCAGTAGTTCCGGACAGGGGGGAACACACGAGCAGTACTTC. Its translation: CASSSGQGGTHEQYF.

The V and J genes are TRBV6-6 and TRBJ1-1; D perhaps matches TRBD1 (5 bases). CDR3 size: 13 residues. CDR1 is MNHNY and CDR2 is SVGAGI in the germline V gene (reference sequence). V gave up 6 bases and J gave up 6 bases, with 14 bases separating them. Here the CDR3 DNA reads TGTGCCAGCAGGTGGGGGTCGGGGGCTGAAGCTTTCTTT. Protein sequence: CASRWGSGAEAFF.

At least ten counts were recorded for this clone. J is TRBJ2-3 and V is TRBV6-2 or TRBV6-3; the match to TRBD2 covers 10 bases. The V and J ends lost 5 bases and 3 bases, in that order; junction bases with no gene match: 2. The CDR3 totals 14 residues. Per germline, CDR1 MNHEY and CDR2 SVGEGT. The DNA for the CDR3 is TGTGCCAGCAGTACTAGCGGGGAGACAGATACGCAGTATTTT. Translating it yields CASSTSGETDTQYF.